The entry that follows covers one T cell receptor (beta chain) sequence. This clone's antigen is unknown. The sample holds no much larger clone one base away, and base qualities are not on file. The junction shows trimming of 0 bases on V and 6 bases on J, plus 9 bases between the germline ends. From the germline V gene (reference sequence), CDR1 is SGHNT and CDR2 is YYREEE. The CDR3 measures 14 amino acids from cysteine to phenylalanine. Only CDR3 DNA is held: 42 bases, read in frame from base 1. Healthy HIV-negative adults with no recently reported acute infections or vaccinations were included as donors. Every donor was a Caucasian adult residing in Nashville, Tennessee, USA. CD4+ T cells were enriched by magnetic negative selection; naive cells were then positively selected on CD45RA, and the negative fraction formed the memory subset. Blood was obtained by leukapheresis, after which PBMCs were separated by Ficoll-Histopaque density gradient centrifugation and cryopreserved in liquid nitrogen vapor phase. Purity and quantity of every magnetically sorted T cell population were checked by analytical flow cytometry. From each sorted fraction, genomic DNA was isolated and quantified by UV absorbance on a Nanodrop 2000c.

Using the deep immunoSEQ assay, multiplex PCR amplified TCR CDR3 regions from genomic DNA. Extracted genomic DNA from each cell subset was spread evenly across all wells of several immunoSEQ 96-well plates, with each plate serving as a replicate. For sorted subsets, approximately 210 ng of genomic DNA, equivalent to roughly 30,000 T cell genomes, went into each replicate PCR. Purified libraries were measured with a Qubit 3.0 fluorometer, size-checked on a Bioanalyzer 2100, and measured again with the KAPA Library Quantification kit. Every immunoSEQ 96-well plate was sequenced on a dedicated single-read 150-cycle Illumina NextSeq 550 flow cell. From the authors' description of their analysis: Because only junctional sequences without quality scores were contained in the immunoSEQ output, filtering matching that applied to full-length reads could not be performed. Sequences were annotated with PyIR, a Python wrapper for IgBLAST v1.9, using IMGT germline references to assign V/J genes and CDR3. Reads with weak V/J assignments (E-value above 1e-6), missing CDR3, stop codons, out-of-frame junctions, or ambiguous translated residues were removed. A V3J clonotype was defined by an identical inferred V gene, J gene, and CDR3 amino acid sequence. Percentage overlap between repertoires was computed as shared unique clonotypes divided by the size of the smaller repertoire. Richness of each repertoire was evaluated using RTK rarefaction, the Chao1 estimator, and Recon v2.1 estimates of unobserved clonotypes. Generation probabilities were computed with OLGA for all TCRbeta clonotypes obtained by the gDNA method from four donors. TCRdb holds this immuneACCESS table with in-frame rearrangements only. Some clones are missing; in checked studies, unresolved V genes explain under half, and the rest has no known cause. The V and J calls and clone size were taken over from that table, and D and trimming were inferred from the DNA. The table for this sample lists 1.6 million or so clones; around 95% of them were counted only once. The ten largest clones take up 1% to 1.5% of the sample.

This entry comes from a study of shared clonotypes between healthy human individuals (dated by TCRdb to between 2020 and 2021). Broadly, across the study: The cohort comprised two women and a few men aged 18 to 49 years. For each donor, three plates each were used for CD4 naive and CD4 memory, two plates were used for CD8 naive, and one plate was used for CD8 memory. To estimate repertoire size and how much clonotypes are shared between individuals, the study performed deep sequencing of blood TCR repertoires from about 5 healthy adults. To increase sequencing depth and limit assay-specific biases, different laboratories used diverse techniques to prepare libraries and sequence TCR repertoires. Between about 0.8 and 9 billion PBMCs per donor were obtained by leukapheresis.

Overall results and qualifications from the work: Compared with non-shared clonotypes, the clonotypes found in all four sorted-subset donors had higher generation probabilities. Because the study included only a small number of donors, the genetic and exposure-history diversity represented was limited. Sampling was restricted to blood, and TCR repertoires in tissues likely differ from the TCR repertoires found in blood. Even with the large sequencing depth, rarefaction of the sorted-subset datasets indicated that sequencing was incomplete. Naive subsets generally had larger estimated clonotype richness than memory subsets. Based on pairwise subsampling, the degree of clonotype sharing among donors was expected to be affected by sequencing depth. Sharing across a few donors was observed for around 5% of naive CD4, around 3.5% of naive CD8, 2% to 2.5% of memory CD4, and roughly 0.4% of memory CD8 clonotypes.

The receptor was derived from a man younger than 40 in good health. The V and J genes are TRBV5-4 and TRBJ1-4, and possibly TRBD1, on 5 matching bases. The specimen sequenced was naive CD4+ T cells sorted from blood. In the paper's terms, the cell subset or site label means: CD45RA+ positively selected. The CDR3 in this case is CASSLGGADEKLFF. The bases are TGTGCCAGCAGCTTGGGAGGGGCGGATGAAAAACTGTTTTTT.